The sequence of this TCR beta chain was determined in a study of Graves' ophthalmopathy and Graves' hyperthyroidism. Study-wide background: Investigators collected peripheral blood at initial diagnosis, before any treatment was given. Study-wide points: In predicting ophthalmopathy progression, the model reached about 71% sensitivity and around 72% specificity.

Note on this clonotype: Its cognate antigen is unknown.

Researchers took RNA transcripts and amplified TCR beta CDR3 regions from them. First-round RT-PCR employed HTBI primers, with a second-round multiplex PCR after it. From the multiplex PCR reads, TCRdb called clonotypes with MiXCR, one entry per CDR3 protein. The table includes 350,000 to 450,000 distinct CDR3 sequences, around 21% detected once. Diagnosis used clinical symptoms, serum thyroxine, TRAb, thyroid ultrasound and orbital computed tomography. PBMCs stemmed from 9 to 10 ml of fresh peripheral blood. This CDR3 is 13 amino acids long. The V end lost 5 bases, the J end lost 1 base, and 8 bases lay between the germline ends. Looked up from germline, CDR1 is MNHEY and CDR2 is SVGAGI.

This TCR was recovered from a woman under 30 with stable Graves' hyperthyroidism. The gene calls are TRBV6-5 and TRBJ1-1, with D unclear. Source material: peripheral blood. CDR3 protein: CASSILKNTEAFF. The CDR3 DNA follows: TGTGCCAGCAGTATCCTCAAGAACACTGAAGCTTTCTTT.